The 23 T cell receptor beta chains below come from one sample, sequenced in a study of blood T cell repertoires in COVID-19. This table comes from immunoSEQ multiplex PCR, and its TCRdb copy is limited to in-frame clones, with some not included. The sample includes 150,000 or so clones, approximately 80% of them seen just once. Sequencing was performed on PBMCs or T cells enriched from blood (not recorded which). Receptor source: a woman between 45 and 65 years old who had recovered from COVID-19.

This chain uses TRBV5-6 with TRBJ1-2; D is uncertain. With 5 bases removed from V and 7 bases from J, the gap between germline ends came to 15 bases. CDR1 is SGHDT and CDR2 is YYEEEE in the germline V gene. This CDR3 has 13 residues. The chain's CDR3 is CASSSEPRGGYTF. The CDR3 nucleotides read TGTGCCAGCAGTTCGGAGCCACGGGGTGGCTACACCTTC.

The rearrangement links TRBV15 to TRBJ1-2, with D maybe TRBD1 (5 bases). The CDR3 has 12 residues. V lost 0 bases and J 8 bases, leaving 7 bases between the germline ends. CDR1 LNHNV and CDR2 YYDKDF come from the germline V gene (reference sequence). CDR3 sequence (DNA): TGTGCCACCAGCAGAGATCGGGGGGGCTACACCTTC. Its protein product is CATSRDRGGYTF.

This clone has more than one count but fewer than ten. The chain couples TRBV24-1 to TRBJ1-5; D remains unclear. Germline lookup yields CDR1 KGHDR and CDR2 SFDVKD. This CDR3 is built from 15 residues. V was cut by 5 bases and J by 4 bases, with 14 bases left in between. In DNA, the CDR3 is TGTGCCACCAGTGGGTGGGCAGGCCCTAATCAGCCCCAGCATTTT. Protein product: CATSGWAGPNQPQHF.

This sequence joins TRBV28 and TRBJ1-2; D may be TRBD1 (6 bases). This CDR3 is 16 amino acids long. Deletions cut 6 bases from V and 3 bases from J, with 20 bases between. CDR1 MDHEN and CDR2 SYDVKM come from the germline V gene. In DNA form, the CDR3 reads TGTGCCAGCAGCACGTACCGGGACATTGTCTACTATGGCTACACCTTC. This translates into CASSTYRDIVYYGYTF.

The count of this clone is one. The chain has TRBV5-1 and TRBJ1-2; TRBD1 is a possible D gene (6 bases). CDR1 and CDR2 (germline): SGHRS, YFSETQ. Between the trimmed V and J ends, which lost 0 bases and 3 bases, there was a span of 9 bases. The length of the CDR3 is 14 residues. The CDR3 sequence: CASSLARTDYGYTF. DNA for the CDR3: TGCGCCAGCAGCTTGGCCAGGACAGACTATGGCTACACCTTC.

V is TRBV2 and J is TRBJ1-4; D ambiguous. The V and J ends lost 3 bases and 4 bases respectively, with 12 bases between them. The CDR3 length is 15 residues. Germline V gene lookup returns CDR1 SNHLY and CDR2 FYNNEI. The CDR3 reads CASSERTADNEKLFF. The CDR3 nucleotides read TGTGCCAGCAGTGAGAGAACAGCGGATAATGAAAAACTGTTTTTT. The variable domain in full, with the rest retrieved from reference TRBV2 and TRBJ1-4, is EPEVTQTPSHQVTQMGQEVILRCVPISNHLYFYWYRQILGQKVEFLVSFYNNEISEKSEIFDDQFSVERPDGSNFTLKIRSTKLEDSAMYFCASSERTADNEKLFFGSGTQLSVL.

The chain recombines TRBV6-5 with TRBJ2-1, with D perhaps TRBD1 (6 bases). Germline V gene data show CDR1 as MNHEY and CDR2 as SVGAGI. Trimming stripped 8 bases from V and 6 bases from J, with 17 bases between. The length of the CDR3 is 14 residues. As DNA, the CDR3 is TGTGCCAGCTCTAAGAGGGACACGCTCAATGAGCAGTTCTTC. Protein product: CASSKRDTLNEQFF.

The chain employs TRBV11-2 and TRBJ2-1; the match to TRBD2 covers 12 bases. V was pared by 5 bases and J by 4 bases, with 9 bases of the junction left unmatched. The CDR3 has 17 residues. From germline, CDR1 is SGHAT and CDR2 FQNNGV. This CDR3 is CASSLLAGGHLYNEQFF. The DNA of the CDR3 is TGTGCCAGCAGCCTACTAGCGGGAGGTCACTTGTACAATGAGCAGTTCTTC.

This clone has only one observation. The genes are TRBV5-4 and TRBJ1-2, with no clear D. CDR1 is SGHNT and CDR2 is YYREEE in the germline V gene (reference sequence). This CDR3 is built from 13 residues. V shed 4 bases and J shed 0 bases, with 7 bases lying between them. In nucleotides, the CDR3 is TGTGCCAGCAGCACCGACTCTAACTATGGCTACACCTTC. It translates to CASSTDSNYGYTF.

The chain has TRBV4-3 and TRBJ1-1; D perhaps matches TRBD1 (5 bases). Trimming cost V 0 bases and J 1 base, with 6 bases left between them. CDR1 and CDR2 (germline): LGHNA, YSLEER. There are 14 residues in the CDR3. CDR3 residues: CASSQDGGNTEAFF. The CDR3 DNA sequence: TGCGCCAGCAGCCAAGACGGGGGGAACACTGAAGCTTTCTTT.

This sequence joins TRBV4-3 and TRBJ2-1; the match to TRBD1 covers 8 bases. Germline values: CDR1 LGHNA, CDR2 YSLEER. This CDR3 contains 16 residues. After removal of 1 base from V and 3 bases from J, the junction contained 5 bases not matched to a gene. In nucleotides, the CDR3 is TGCGCCAGCAGCCAAGTTCCAGGGGGCGGCTACAATGAGCAGTTCTTC. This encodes CASSQVPGGGYNEQFF.

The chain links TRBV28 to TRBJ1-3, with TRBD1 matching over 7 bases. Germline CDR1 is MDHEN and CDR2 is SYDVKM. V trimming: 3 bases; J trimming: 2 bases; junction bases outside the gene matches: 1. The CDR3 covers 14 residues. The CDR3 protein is CASSLQGAGNTIYF. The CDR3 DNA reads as TGTGCCAGCAGTTTGCAGGGGGCTGGAAACACCATATATTTT. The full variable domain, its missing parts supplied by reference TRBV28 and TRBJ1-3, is DVKVTQSSRYLVKRTGEKVFLECVQDMDHENMFWYRQDPGLGLRLIYFSYDVKMKEKGDIPEGYSVSREKKERFSLILESASTNQTSMYLCASSLQGAGNTIYFGEGSWLTVV.

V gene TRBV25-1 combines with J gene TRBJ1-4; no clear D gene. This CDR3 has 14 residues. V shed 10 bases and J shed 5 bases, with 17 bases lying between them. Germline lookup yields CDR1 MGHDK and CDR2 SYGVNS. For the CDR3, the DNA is TGTGCCACCTCCCCGGGTTTCCTAAATGAAAAACTGTTTTTT. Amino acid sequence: CATSPGFLNEKLFF.

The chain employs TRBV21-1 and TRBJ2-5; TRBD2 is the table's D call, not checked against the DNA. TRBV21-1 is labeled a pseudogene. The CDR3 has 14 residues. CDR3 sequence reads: CASSKDLLYETQYF. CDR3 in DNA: TGTGCCAGCAGCAAAGATTTGTTATATGAGACCCAGTACTTC.

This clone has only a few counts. CDR3 region: CASSPRLAGVAGELFF. DNA for the CDR3: TGTGCCAGCAGCCCAAGACTAGCGGGAGTGGCCGGGGAGCTGTTTTTT. The chain employs TRBV5-8 and TRBJ2-2; 12 nucleotides match TRBD2. Germline values: CDR1 SGHTS, CDR2 YDEGEE. J lost 6 bases, V lost 4 bases, and 7 bases had no gene match. CDR3 length: 16 amino acids.

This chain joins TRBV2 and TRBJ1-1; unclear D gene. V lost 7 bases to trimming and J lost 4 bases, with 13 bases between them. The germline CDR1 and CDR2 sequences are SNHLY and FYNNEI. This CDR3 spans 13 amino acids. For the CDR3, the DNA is TGTGCCAGCAAGGTCCAGGAACCCACTGAAGCTTTCTTT. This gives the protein CASKVQEPTEAFF.

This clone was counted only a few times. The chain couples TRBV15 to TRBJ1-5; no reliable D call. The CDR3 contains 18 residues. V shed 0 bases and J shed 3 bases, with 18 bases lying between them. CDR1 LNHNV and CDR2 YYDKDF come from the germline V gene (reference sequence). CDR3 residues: CATSRDSLRADINQPQHF. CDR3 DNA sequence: TGTGCCACCAGCAGAGATTCGCTGCGGGCAGATATCAATCAGCCCCAGCATTTT.

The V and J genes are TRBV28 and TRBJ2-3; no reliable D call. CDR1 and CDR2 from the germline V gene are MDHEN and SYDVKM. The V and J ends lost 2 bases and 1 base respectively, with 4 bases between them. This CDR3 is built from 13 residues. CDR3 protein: CASSLLRTDTQYF. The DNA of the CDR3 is TGTGCCAGCAGTTTACTCCGCACAGATACGCAGTATTTT.

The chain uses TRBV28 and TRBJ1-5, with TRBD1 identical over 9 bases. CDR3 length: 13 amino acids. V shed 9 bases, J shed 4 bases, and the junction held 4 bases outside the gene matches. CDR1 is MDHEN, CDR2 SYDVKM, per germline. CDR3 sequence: CASQGQGNQPQHF. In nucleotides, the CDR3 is TGTGCCAGTCAAGGACAGGGGAATCAGCCCCAGCATTTT.

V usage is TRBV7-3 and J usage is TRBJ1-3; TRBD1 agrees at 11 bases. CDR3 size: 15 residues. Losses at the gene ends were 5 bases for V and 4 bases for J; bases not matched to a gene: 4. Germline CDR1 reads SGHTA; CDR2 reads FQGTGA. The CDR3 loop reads CASSPGQGAGNTIYF. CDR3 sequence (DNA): TGTGCCAGCAGCCCCGGACAGGGGGCGGGAAACACCATATATTTT.

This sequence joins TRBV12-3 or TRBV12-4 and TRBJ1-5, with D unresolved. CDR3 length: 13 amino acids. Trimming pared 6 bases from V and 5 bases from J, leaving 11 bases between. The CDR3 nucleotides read TGTGCCAGCAGAGACACTGCACATCAGCCCCAGCATTTT. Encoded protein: CASRDTAHQPQHF.

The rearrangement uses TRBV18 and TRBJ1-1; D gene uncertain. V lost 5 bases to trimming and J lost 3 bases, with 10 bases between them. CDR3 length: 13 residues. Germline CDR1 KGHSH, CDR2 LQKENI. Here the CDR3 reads CASSWGGDTEAFF. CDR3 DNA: TGTGCCAGCTCATGGGGAGGAGACACTGAAGCTTTCTTT.

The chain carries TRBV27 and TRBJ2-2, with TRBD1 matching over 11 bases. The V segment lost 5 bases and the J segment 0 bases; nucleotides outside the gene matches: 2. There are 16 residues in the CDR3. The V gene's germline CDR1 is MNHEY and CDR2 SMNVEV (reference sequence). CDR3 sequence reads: CASSRGQGANTGELFF. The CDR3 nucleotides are TGTGCCAGCAGTCGGGGACAGGGGGCGAACACCGGGGAGCTGTTTTTT.